This is a list of T cell receptor beta chains from one sample in a study of blood T cells in healthy people across ages. TCRdb re-analysed the 5' RACE reads in MiXCR, keeping a single row per CDR3 protein. The table shows about 1.5 million distinct CDR3 sequences, with about 45% occurring only once. Sequencing was carried out using blood. These receptors were obtained from a woman between 18 and 29 years old in good health. The CDR3 runs from the conserved cysteine through the conserved F or W. The D gene is left open where the match is weak. Size tells how often a clone was seen (once, few, many) or the class of an expanded clone, and some rows leave it out.

V gene: TRBV9
D gene: NA
J gene: TRBJ2-2
clone size: NA
CDR3 protein: CASSGLERTNTGELFF
CDR3 DNA: TGTGCCAGCAGCGGACTCGAGCGAACGAACACCGGGGAGCTGTTTTTT

V gene: TRBV2
D gene: NA
J gene: TRBJ2-2
clone size: NA
CDR3 protein: CASSRRGGSGTGELFF
CDR3 DNA: TGTGCCAGCAGTCGTAGAGGGGGGAGCGGGACCGGGGAGCTGTTTTTT

V gene: TRBV20-1
D gene: NA
J gene: TRBJ1-1
clone size: NA
CDR3 protein: CSAMTRNTEAFF
CDR3 DNA: TGCAGTGCTATGACAAGGAACACTGAAGCTTTCTTT

V gene: TRBV24-1
D gene: TRBD1
J gene: TRBJ2-5
clone size: once
CDR3 protein: CATSDTGTGGSETQYF
CDR3 DNA: TGTGCCACCAGTGACACCGGGACAGGGGGTTCCGAGACCCAGTACTTC

V gene: TRBV5-1
D gene: TRBD2
J gene: TRBJ2-7
clone size: NA
CDR3 protein: CASSLGGSLNYEQYF
CDR3 DNA: TGCGCCAGCAGCTTGGGCGGGAGCCTAAACTACGAGCAGTACTTC

V gene: TRBV15
D gene: TRBD1
J gene: TRBJ2-7
clone size: NA
CDR3 protein: CATSSLSGQFYEQYF
CDR3 DNA: TGTGCCACCAGCAGTCTTTCGGGACAGTTCTACGAGCAGTACTTC

V gene: TRBV6-2/TRBV6-3
D gene: TRBD2
J gene: TRBJ2-1
clone size: NA
CDR3 protein: CASSYSSRLAYNEQFF
CDR3 DNA: TGTGCCAGCAGTTACTCGTCGAGACTAGCTTACAATGAGCAGTTCTTC

V gene: TRBV4-2
D gene: TRBD1
J gene: TRBJ1-1
clone size: NA
CDR3 protein: CASSQGDRGWTINIEAFF
CDR3 DNA: TGTGCCAGCAGCCAAGGGGACAGGGGATGGACGATCAACATTGAAGCTTTCTTT

V gene: TRBV12-3/TRBV12-4
D gene: NA
J gene: TRBJ2-7
clone size: NA
CDR3 protein: CASRSTGSSSYEQYF
CDR3 DNA: TGTGCCAGCAGAAGTACCGGGTCCTCGTCCTACGAGCAGTACTTC

V gene: TRBV6-6
D gene: TRBD2
J gene: TRBJ2-5
clone size: NA
CDR3 protein: CASSASGRLEQYF
CDR3 DNA: TGTGCCAGCAGTGCTAGCGGCCGGTTGGAGCAGTACTTC

V gene: TRBV4-3
D gene: NA
J gene: TRBJ2-7
clone size: NA
CDR3 protein: CASSQEGRGDGEQYF
CDR3 DNA: TGCGCCAGCAGCCAAGAGGGCAGGGGCGATGGCGAGCAGTACTTC

V gene: TRBV7-9
D gene: NA
J gene: TRBJ1-1
clone size: few
CDR3 protein: CASSLGTAPEAFF
CDR3 DNA: TGTGCCAGCAGCTTAGGGACAGCTCCTGAAGCTTTCTTT

V gene: TRBV4-3
D gene: NA
J gene: TRBJ1-5
clone size: NA
CDR3 protein: CASSQDLSGVYQPQHF
CDR3 DNA: TGCGCCAGCAGCCAAGATCTATCAGGGGTCTATCAGCCCCAGCATTTT

V gene: TRBV29-1
D gene: TRBD2
J gene: TRBJ2-1
clone size: few
CDR3 protein: CSVVLAGGPYEQFF
CDR3 DNA: TGCAGCGTTGTTTTGGCGGGAGGGCCCTATGAGCAGTTCTTC

V gene: TRBV7-2
D gene: TRBD1
J gene: TRBJ1-4
clone size: NA
CDR3 protein: CASSLARTGRNEKLFF
CDR3 DNA: TGTGCCAGCAGCTTAGCGAGGACAGGTCGAAATGAAAAACTGTTTTTT

V gene: TRBV6-2/TRBV6-3
D gene: NA
J gene: TRBJ1-5
clone size: NA
CDR3 protein: CASTVGRAGNQPQHF
CDR3 DNA: TGTGCCAGCACCGTGGGCAGGGCGGGCAATCAGCCCCAGCATTTT

V gene: TRBV28
D gene: NA
J gene: TRBJ1-5
clone size: NA
CDR3 protein: CASGAVLSNQPQHF
CDR3 DNA: TGTGCCAGTGGAGCAGTCTTGAGCAATCAGCCCCAGCATTTT

V gene: TRBV18
D gene: NA
J gene: TRBJ2-3
clone size: NA
CDR3 protein: CASSPDRGSSPSTDTQYF
CDR3 DNA: TGTGCCAGCTCACCGGACCGGGGGTCAAGTCCTAGCACAGATACGCAGTATTTT

V gene: TRBV4-1
D gene: NA
J gene: TRBJ1-6
clone size: few
CDR3 protein: CASSPGLPYNSPLHF
CDR3 DNA: TGCGCCAGCAGCCCGGGACTCCCATATAATTCACCCCTCCACTTT

V gene: TRBV27
D gene: NA
J gene: TRBJ2-7
clone size: NA
CDR3 protein: CASSSVRDGYEQYF
CDR3 DNA: TGTGCCAGCAGTTCGGTGCGGGACGGATACGAGCAGTACTTC